One sample yielded the 8 T cell receptor beta chains listed below, sequenced in a study of identical twins. TCRdb reanalysed the 5' RACE reads using MiXCR and keeps one entry per CDR3 protein. The top ten hold 4% to 5.5% of the sample, which has around 690,000 distinct CDR3 sequences, 21% seen once. These records were also assigned to another study, of T cells expressing NK-cell markers.

Source material: PBMCs. Every receptor here comes from a woman aged 18-29 years in good health.

The table lists this clonotype with a few counts. The chain carries TRBV20-1 and TRBJ2-7, with TRBD1 as a possible D gene (5 bases). This CDR3 contains 14 residues. Germline assignment: CDR1 DFQATT and CDR2 SNEGSKA (reference sequence). V was pared by 3 bases and J by 1 base, with 13 bases between. CDR3: CSASSQGLSYEQYF. For the CDR3, the DNA is TGCAGTGCTAGTTCCCAGGGTCTATCCTACGAGCAGTACTTC.

This clonotype came up a few times. The chain uses TRBV19 and TRBJ1-2; no definite D call. V dropped 6 bases and J dropped 0 bases, with 14 bases sitting between them. Looked up from germline, CDR1 is LNHDA and CDR2 is SQIVND (reference sequence). This CDR3 is built from 15 residues. The CDR3 DNA is TGTGCCAGTAGCGAATGGACGGGAGCTAACTATGGCTACACCTTC. It is translated as CASSEWTGANYGYTF.

The chain couples TRBV5-6 to TRBJ2-2; D possibly corresponds to TRBD1 (5 bases). Germline CDR1 is SGHDT and CDR2 is YYEEEE. Trimming stripped 4 bases from V and 2 bases from J, with 18 bases between. The CDR3 totals 17 residues. CDR3 sequence: CASSPDSAYLNTGELFF. For the CDR3, the DNA is TGTGCCAGCAGCCCCGACAGTGCATACCTAAACACCGGGGAGCTGTTTTTT.

This chain links TRBV29-1 with TRBJ2-7; 7 bases fit TRBD1. This CDR3 spans 12 amino acids. Per germline, CDR1 SQVTM and CDR2 ANQGSEA. Unmatched junction bases numbered 3, after V lost 4 bases and J lost 3 bases. This chain's CDR3 is CSVVGTDYEQYF. The CDR3 bases are TGCAGCGTTGTGGGGACAGACTACGAGCAGTACTTC.

This chain joins TRBV5-6 and TRBJ1-1, with 8 bases that match TRBD1. In germline, CDR1 is SGHDT, CDR2 YYEEEE. The CDR3 loop spans 16 amino acids. The V gene end was trimmed by 1 base and the J gene end by 4 bases; junction bases not matched to a gene: 9. The CDR3 nucleotides read TGTGCCAGCAGCTTGAGGACAGGGACGTCTGGCACTGAAGCTTTCTTT. It encodes CASSLRTGTSGTEAFF.

A few counts support this clonotype. The chain is built from TRBV9 and TRBJ2-7; D call uncertain. The CDR3 runs to 13 residues. The V end lost 3 bases, the J end lost 4 bases, and 11 bases lay between the germline ends. CDR1 is SGDLS and CDR2 is YYNGEE in the germline V gene. The CDR3 spells CASSAPLAYEQYF. In DNA, the CDR3 is TGTGCCAGCAGCGCCCCGTTGGCGTACGAGCAGTACTTC. Drawing the rest from reference TRBV9 and TRBJ2-7, the complete variable domain is DSGVTQTPKHLITATGQRVTLRCSPRSGDLSVYWYQQSLDQGLQFLIQYYNGEERAKGNILERFSAQQFPDLHSELNLSSLELGDSALYFCASSAPLAYEQYFGPGTRLTVT.

The chain recombines TRBV5-1 with TRBJ2-5; TRBD1 might be the D (6 bases). CDR1 is SGHRS, CDR2 YFSETQ, per germline. The length of the CDR3 is 14 residues. The V end was cut by 4 bases, the J end by 2 bases, with 12 bases between. CDR3 sequence: CASSPQGPQETQYF. In DNA, the CDR3 is TGCGCCAGCAGCCCACAGGGACCTCAAGAGACCCAGTACTTC.

This clonotype has just a few counts. The chain employs TRBV12-5 and TRBJ1-2; possibly TRBD1 for D (6 bases). V was cut by 0 bases and J by 8 bases, with 13 bases left in between. The CDR3 runs to 14 residues. Germline-derived CDR1 and CDR2 are LGHNT and FRNRAP. DNA for the CDR3: TGTGCTAGTGGTTTGGTACCGGGGGCATGGGGCTACACCTTC. It codes for CASGLVPGAWGYTF.